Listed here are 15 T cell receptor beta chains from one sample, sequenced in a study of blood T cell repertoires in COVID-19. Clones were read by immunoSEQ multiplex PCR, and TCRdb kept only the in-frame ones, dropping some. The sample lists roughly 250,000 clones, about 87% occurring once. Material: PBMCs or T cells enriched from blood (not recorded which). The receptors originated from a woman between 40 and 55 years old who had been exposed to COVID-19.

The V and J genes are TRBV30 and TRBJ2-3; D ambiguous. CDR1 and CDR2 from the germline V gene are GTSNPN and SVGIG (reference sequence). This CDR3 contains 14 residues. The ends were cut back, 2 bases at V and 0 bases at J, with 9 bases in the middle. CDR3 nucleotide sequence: TGTGCCTGGAGTCGGCTAGAGAGCACAGATACGCAGTATTTT. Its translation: CAWSRLESTDTQYF.

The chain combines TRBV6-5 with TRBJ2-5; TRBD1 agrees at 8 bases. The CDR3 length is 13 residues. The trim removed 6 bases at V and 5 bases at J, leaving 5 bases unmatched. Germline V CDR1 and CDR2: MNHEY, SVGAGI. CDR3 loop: CASSSRGQETQYF. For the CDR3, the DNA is TGTGCCAGCAGCTCCAGGGGGCAGGAGACCCAGTACTTC.

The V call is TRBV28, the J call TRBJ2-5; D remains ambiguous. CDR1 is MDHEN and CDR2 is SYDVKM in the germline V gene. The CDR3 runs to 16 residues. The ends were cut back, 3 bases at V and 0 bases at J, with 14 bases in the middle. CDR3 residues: CASSFIRQLYQETQYF. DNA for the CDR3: TGTGCCAGCAGTTTCATTAGACAATTGTACCAAGAGACCCAGTACTTC.

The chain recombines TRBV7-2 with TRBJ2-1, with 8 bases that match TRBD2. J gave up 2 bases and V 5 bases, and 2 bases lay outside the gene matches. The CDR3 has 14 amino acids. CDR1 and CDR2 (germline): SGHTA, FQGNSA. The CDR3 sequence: CASSAGLAYNEQFF. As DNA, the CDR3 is TGTGCCAGCAGCGCGGGACTAGCCTACAATGAGCAGTTCTTC.

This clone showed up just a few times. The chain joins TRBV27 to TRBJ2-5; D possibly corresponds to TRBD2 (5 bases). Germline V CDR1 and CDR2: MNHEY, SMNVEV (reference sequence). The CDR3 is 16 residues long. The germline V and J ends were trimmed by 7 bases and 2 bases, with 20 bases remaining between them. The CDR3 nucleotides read TGTGCCAGCACCTCCGTCGCTAGCCGATTACAAGAGACCCAGTACTTC. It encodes CASTSVASRLQETQYF.

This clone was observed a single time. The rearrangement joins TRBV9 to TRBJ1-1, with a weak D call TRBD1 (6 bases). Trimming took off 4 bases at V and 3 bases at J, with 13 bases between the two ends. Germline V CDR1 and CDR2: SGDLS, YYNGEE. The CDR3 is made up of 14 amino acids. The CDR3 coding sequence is TGTGCCAGCAGCATAACAGGGTGGGACACTGAAGCTTTCTTT. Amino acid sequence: CASSITGWDTEAFF.

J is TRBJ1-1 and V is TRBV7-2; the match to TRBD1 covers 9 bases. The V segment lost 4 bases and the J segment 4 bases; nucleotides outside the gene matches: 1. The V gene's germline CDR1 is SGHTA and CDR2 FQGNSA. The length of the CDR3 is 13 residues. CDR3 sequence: CASSSQGATEAFF. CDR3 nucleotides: TGTGCCAGCAGCTCACAGGGGGCCACTGAAGCTTTCTTT.

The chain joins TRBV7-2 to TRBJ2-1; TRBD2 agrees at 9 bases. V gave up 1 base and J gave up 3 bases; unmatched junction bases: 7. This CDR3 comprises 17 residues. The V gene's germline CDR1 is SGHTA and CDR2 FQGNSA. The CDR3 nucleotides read TGTGCCAGCAGCTTAGGCCCCAGCGGGAGGTTCTACAATGAGCAGTTCTTC. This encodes CASSLGPSGRFYNEQFF.

The CDR3 protein is CASSRLPPGGGTGELFF. The CDR3 DNA reads TGCGCCAGCAGCCGTCTCCCCCCTGGGGGGGGCACCGGGGAGCTGTTTTTT. The chain couples TRBV5-1 to TRBJ2-2; 7 bases fit TRBD2. Germline-derived CDR1 and CDR2 are SGHRS and YFSETQ. V lost 4 bases and J lost 4; bases outside the gene matches: 13. The CDR3 loop spans 17 amino acids.

The CDR3 protein is CASSLGGEQPQHF. The DNA of the CDR3 is TGTGCCAGCAGCTTAGGTGGAGAGCAGCCCCAGCATTTT. The rearrangement uses TRBV7-3 and TRBJ1-5; D is unresolved. V gave up 2 bases and J gave up 7 bases, with 9 bases separating them. The CDR3 loop spans 13 amino acids. Per germline, CDR1 SGHTA and CDR2 FQGTGA. Together with reference TRBV7-3 and TRBJ1-5, the CDR3 gives the full variable domain: GAGVSQTPSNKVTEKGKYVELRCDPISGHTALYWYRQSLGQGPEFLIYFQGTGAADDSGLPNDRFFAVRPEGSVSTLKIQRTERGDSAVYLCASSLGGEQPQHFGDGTRLSIL.

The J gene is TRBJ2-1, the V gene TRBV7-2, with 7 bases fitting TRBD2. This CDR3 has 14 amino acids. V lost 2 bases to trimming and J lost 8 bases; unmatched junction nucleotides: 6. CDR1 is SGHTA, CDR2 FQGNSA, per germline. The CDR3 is CASSLLGGRDEQFF. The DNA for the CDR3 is TGTGCCAGCAGCTTATTGGGGGGGAGAGATGAGCAGTTCTTC.

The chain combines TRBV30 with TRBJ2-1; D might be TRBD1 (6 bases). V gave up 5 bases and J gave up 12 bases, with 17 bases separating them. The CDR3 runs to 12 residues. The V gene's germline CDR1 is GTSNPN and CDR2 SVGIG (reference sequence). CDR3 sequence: CAWADPRGGQFF. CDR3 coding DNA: TGTGCCTGGGCCGACCCTAGAGGGGGGCAGTTCTTC.

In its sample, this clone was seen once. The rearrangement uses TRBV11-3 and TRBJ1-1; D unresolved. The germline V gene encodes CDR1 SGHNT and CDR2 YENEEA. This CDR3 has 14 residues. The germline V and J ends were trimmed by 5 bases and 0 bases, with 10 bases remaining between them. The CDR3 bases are TGTGCCAGCAGCCCAGAAGCGTTGAACACTGAAGCTTTCTTT. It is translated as CASSPEALNTEAFF.

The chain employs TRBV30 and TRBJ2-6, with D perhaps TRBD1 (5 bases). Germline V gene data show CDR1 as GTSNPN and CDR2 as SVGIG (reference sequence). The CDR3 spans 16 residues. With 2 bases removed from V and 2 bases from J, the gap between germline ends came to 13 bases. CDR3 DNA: TGTGCCTGGAGTTTTTCCAGGGTGACTGGGGCCAACGTCCTGACTTTC. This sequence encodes CAWSFSRVTGANVLTF. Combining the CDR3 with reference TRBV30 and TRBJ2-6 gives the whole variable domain SQTIHQWPATLVQPVGSPLSLECTVEGTSNPNLYWYRQAAGRGLQLLFYSVGIGQISSEVPQNLSASRPQDRQFILSSKKLLLSDSGFYLCAWSFSRVTGANVLTFGAGSRLTVL.

This CDR3 is CASSLVGDSNQPQHF. CDR3 DNA: TGCGCCAGCAGCTTGGTCGGGGATAGCAATCAGCCCCAGCATTTT. This chain links TRBV5-1 with TRBJ1-5; no reliable D call. CDR1 and CDR2 (germline): SGHRS, YFSETQ. This CDR3 has 15 residues. Trimming pared 0 bases from V and 0 bases from J, leaving 7 bases between.